The 29 T cell receptor beta chains given below trace back to one sample, sequenced in a study of early T cells in non-severe SARS-CoV-2 infection. TCRdb re-called the 5' RACE reads with MiXCR, one entry per CDR3 protein. This table holds roughly 40,000 distinct CDR3 sequences, 9.5% to 15% found once. Sequenced: whole blood. Receptors were obtained from an adult who was a healthcare worker with PCR-confirmed SARS-CoV-2 infection or an uninfected control (not recorded which).

V usage is TRBV6-6 and J usage is TRBJ2-7; 11 bases are a match to TRBD2. J was trimmed by 2 bases and V by 4 bases; bases with no gene match: 7. Germline CDR1 MNHNY, CDR2 SVGAGI (reference sequence). The CDR3 covers 16 residues. The CDR3 DNA follows: TGTGCCAGCAGTTCGGGACTAGCGGACGCCACCTACGAGCAGTACTTC. Translated: CASSSGLADATYEQYF.

This clonotype has ten or more counts. The chain is built from TRBV18 and TRBJ2-6; weak D call: TRBD1 (5 bases). V lost 3 bases and J 3 bases, leaving 18 bases between the germline ends. This CDR3 region has 18 residues. CDR1 is KGHSH, CDR2 LQKENI, per germline. CDR3 DNA sequence: TGTGCCAGCTCACCTATAATTTCAGGGAATCGTGGGGCCAACGTCCTGACTTTC. This sequence encodes CASSPIISGNRGANVLTF.

The chain is built from TRBV13 and TRBJ2-2; D not certain. Germline V gives CDR1 PRHDT, CDR2 FYEKMQ (reference sequence). V lost 5 bases and J 1 base, leaving 11 bases between the germline ends. This CDR3 spans 15 amino acids. The DNA of the CDR3 is TGTGCCAGCAGCCCGTGGGCCGAGAACACCGGGGAGCTGTTTTTT. Translation gives CASSPWAENTGELFF. Full variable domain (missing parts from reference TRBV13 and TRBJ2-2): AAGVIQSPRHLIKEKRETATLKCYPIPRHDTVYWYQQGPGQDPQFLISFYEKMQSDKGSIPDRFSAQQFSDYHSELNMSSLELGDSALYFCASSPWAENTGELFFGEGSRLTVL.

The chain is built from TRBV10-3 and TRBJ2-7; D call uncertain. Trimming removed 0 bases from V and 6 bases from J, with 12 bases in between. The CDR3 has 14 residues. From germline, CDR1 is ENHRY and CDR2 SYGVKD. As DNA, the CDR3 is TGTGCCATCAGTGAGTCATACCGGGCCCCCGAGCAGTACTTC. As protein: CAISESYRAPEQYF.

This clonotype has only a few counts. This chain links TRBV11-2 with TRBJ2-7; TRBD1 matches at 10 bases. With V trimmed by 1 base and J by 3 bases, 9 bases remained unmatched. The CDR3 sequence is 17 residues long. Germline CDR1 SGHAT, CDR2 FQNNGV. Written as DNA, the CDR3 is TGTGCCAGCAGCTTAGCCGAGGAAGGGACAGGGGACTACGAGCAGTACTTC. Its translation: CASSLAEEGTGDYEQYF.

This chain links TRBV6-2 or TRBV6-3 with TRBJ1-1, with 7 bases aligning to TRBD1. CDR1 is MNHEY and CDR2 is SVGEGT in the germline V gene. J gave up 11 bases and V 10 bases, and 7 bases lay outside the gene matches. There are 10 residues in the CDR3. CDR3 in amino acids: CATQGVTAFF. Written as DNA, the CDR3 is TGTGCCACCCAGGGGGTGACGGCTTTCTTT.

This clonotype came up many times. V is TRBV6-2 or TRBV6-3 and J is TRBJ2-4; no reliable D call. CDR1 and CDR2 (germline): MNHEY, SVGEGT. V was trimmed by 10 bases and J by 1 base, leaving 23 bases between them. The CDR3 spans 17 residues. CDR3 nucleotide sequence: TGTGCCATCCAGCTCCTAAGAAATAGAAGGGCCAAAAACATTCAGTACTTC. It yields the protein CAIQLLRNRRAKNIQYF.

The J gene is TRBJ2-1, the V gene TRBV5-5; D unclear. The CDR3 spans 15 residues. Germline assignment: CDR1 SGHKS and CDR2 YYEKEE (reference sequence). Trimming stripped 5 bases from V and 0 bases from J, with 12 bases between. The CDR3 DNA follows: TGTGCCAGCAGTCACACATGGAGCTCCTACAATGAGCAGTTCTTC. It yields the protein CASSHTWSSYNEQFF.

The CDR3 spells CASSLGPQGLYNEQFF. CDR3 DNA sequence: TGTGCCAGCAGCTTAGGCCCACAGGGGTTATACAATGAGCAGTTCTTC. The chain uses TRBV7-2 and TRBJ2-1; 7 bases are shared with TRBD1. The CDR3 loop spans 16 amino acids. Per the germline V gene, CDR1 is SGHTA and CDR2 is FQGNSA. V lost 1 base and J lost 4; bases outside the gene matches: 7.

This clonotype has only a few counts. The chain combines TRBV5-1 with TRBJ1-2, with D perhaps matching TRBD1 (5 bases). The CDR3 has 13 residues. The germline V gene has CDR1 SGHRS and CDR2 YFSETQ. V lost 7 bases and J lost 8, with 18 bases in between. CDR3 DNA: TGCGCCAGCTCGCCTACGGAAGGGACGGGCTACACCTTC. This encodes CASSPTEGTGYTF.

This clonotype was recorded a few times. The CDR3 region has the DNA TGTGCCAGCAGCTTGGGTTTAGTTGAGCAGTACTTC. Its translation is CASSLGLVEQYF. The chain combines TRBV7-2 with TRBJ2-7; D uncertain. The V and J ends lost 3 bases and 7 bases respectively, with 10 bases between them. The germline CDR1 and CDR2 sequences are SGHTA and FQGNSA. The CDR3 has 12 amino acids.

In this sample, this clonotype turned up many times. This sequence joins TRBV5-1 and TRBJ1-1; D is uncertain. This CDR3 spans 12 amino acids. Germline lookup yields CDR1 SGHRS and CDR2 YFSETQ. Trimming stripped 6 bases from V and 7 bases from J, with 13 bases between. The chain's CDR3 is CASNSVRGEAFF. Written as DNA, the CDR3 is TGCGCCAGCAACTCTGTTAGAGGTGAAGCTTTCTTT.

The chain employs TRBV11-2 and TRBJ2-1, with D unresolved. V lost 1 base, J lost 4 bases, and 11 bases lay in between. Germline V gives CDR1 SGHAT, CDR2 FQNNGV. The CDR3 runs 15 residues. CDR3 region: CASSLVHGSYNEQFF. As DNA, the CDR3 is TGTGCCAGCAGCTTAGTTCATGGGTCGTACAATGAGCAGTTCTTC.

This clonotype was recorded at least ten times. J is TRBJ2-5 and V is TRBV7-6; weak D call: TRBD1 (5 bases). V dropped 2 bases and J dropped 2 bases, with 9 bases sitting between them. The germline gives CDR1 SGHVS, CDR2 FNYEAQ. The CDR3 is 14 amino acids. CDR3 protein: CASSLSRAQETQYF. DNA for the CDR3: TGTGCCAGCAGCTTAAGCAGGGCGCAAGAGACCCAGTACTTC.

The V call is TRBV6-2 or TRBV6-3, the J call TRBJ1-5, with a possible D match to TRBD1 (5 bases). Germline assignment: CDR1 MNHEY and CDR2 SVGEGT. This CDR3 spans 13 amino acids. Trimming shortened V by 6 bases and J by 4 bases, and 10 bases separated the two germline ends. This CDR3 is CASSDRPNQPQHF. DNA of the CDR3: TGTGCCAGCAGCGACAGACCGAATCAGCCCCAGCATTTT.

DNA for the CDR3: TGCAGTGCTAGCGGGACAGGGGTGGGAAGGTCAACTGAAGCTTTCTTT. Amino acid sequence: CSASGTGVGRSTEAFF. The genes are TRBV20-1 and TRBJ1-1, with 10 bases identical to TRBD1. The CDR3 is 16 amino acids. Trimming removed 3 bases from V and 5 bases from J; junction bases left unmatched: 12. Germline CDR1 is DFQATT and CDR2 is SNEGSKA (reference sequence).

The chain joins TRBV4-2 to TRBJ2-1; D is unresolved. This CDR3 region has 15 residues. The V and J ends lost 0 bases and 8 bases respectively, with 14 bases between them. The V gene's germline CDR1 is LGHNA and CDR2 YNFKEQ. CDR3 sequence (DNA): TGTGCCAGCAGCCAAGAACCCCACCCGGGCTATGAGCAGTTCTTC. It yields the protein CASSQEPHPGYEQFF.

There are many counts of this clonotype. The V gene is TRBV19, the J gene TRBJ1-5, with D possibly matching TRBD1 (6 bases). The CDR3 has 16 residues. Germline V gene data show CDR1 as LNHDA and CDR2 as SQIVND (reference sequence). V was shortened by 3 bases and J by 0 bases, with 12 bases between the two germline ends. In DNA, the CDR3 is TGTGCCAGTAGTATCTTTGGACAGCTTAGCAATCAGCCCCAGCATTTT. Translation gives CASSIFGQLSNQPQHF.

This clonotype was found a few times. The V gene is TRBV20-1, the J gene TRBJ2-3; D gene unclear. Germline CDR1 DFQATT, CDR2 SNEGSKA (reference sequence). CDR3 length equals 14 residues. Trimming stripped 4 bases from V and 1 base from J, with 12 bases between. Here the CDR3 DNA reads TGCAGTGCTACCCTGACTGCGGGCACAGATACGCAGTATTTT. It translates to CSATLTAGTDTQYF.

This clonotype was observed a handful of times. The V gene is TRBV2, the J gene TRBJ1-1; possible D gene TRBD1, 5 bases. The V and J ends lost 6 bases and 1 base respectively, with 24 bases between them. Germline V gene sequence: CDR1 SNHLY, CDR2 FYNNEI. This CDR3 spans 18 amino acids. CDR3 sequence (DNA): TGTGCCAGCAGCGCGAGGACACGAGGTGGGGTCGGGAACACTGAAGCTTTCTTT. This sequence encodes CASSARTRGGVGNTEAFF.

Many counts were recorded for this clonotype. This chain uses TRBV28 with TRBJ1-5, with D uncertain. V was clipped by 6 bases and J by 13 bases, with 22 bases between them. This CDR3 region has 14 residues. The germline V gene encodes CDR1 MDHEN and CDR2 SYDVKM. CDR3: CASSPFTDGGWQHF. DNA of the CDR3: TGTGCCAGCAGCCCATTTACGGATGGAGGATGGCAGCATTTT.

This clonotype was observed at least ten times. V gene TRBV29-1 combines with J gene TRBJ1-1; D is uncertain. CDR1 is SQVTM, CDR2 ANQGSEA, per germline. CDR3 size: 11 residues. The germline V and J ends were trimmed by 6 bases and 0 bases, with 5 bases remaining between them. The DNA of the CDR3 is TGCAGCGTGGAGGTGAACACTGAAGCTTTCTTT. Amino acid sequence: CSVEVNTEAFF.

This clonotype was observed many times. The chain is built from TRBV7-2 and TRBJ2-7, with 9 bases that match TRBD1. The CDR3 sequence is 14 residues long. Germline lookup yields CDR1 SGHTA and CDR2 FQGNSA. The J segment lost 9 bases and the V segment lost 1 base, leaving 7 bases of the junction unmatched. The CDR3 sequence is CASSLEGTGHRQYF. CDR3 sequence (DNA): TGTGCCAGCAGCTTAGAAGGGACAGGGCATCGGCAGTACTTC.

With respect to this clonotype: A much larger clone lies a single base off, so this may be a read error. V and J are TRBV11-2 and TRBJ2-5, with D maybe TRBD2 (5 bases). The V gene's germline CDR1 is SGHAT and CDR2 FQNNGV. The CDR3 sequence is 14 residues long. The DNA for the CDR3 is TGTGCCAGCAGCTCACCGGGGAAGCAAGTGACCCAGTACTTC. Its protein product is CASSSPGKQVTQYF.

In this sample, this clonotype turned up a few times. V gene TRBV6-6 combines with J gene TRBJ2-7; the match to TRBD2 covers 9 bases. With V trimmed by 7 bases and J by 4 bases, 14 bases remained unmatched. The CDR3 consists of 16 residues. Germline loops: CDR1 MNHNY, CDR2 SVGAGI (reference sequence). CDR3 bases: TGTGCCAGCATGGAGGGAGGGCCGGCGGGGGGGTACGAGCAGTACTTC. It translates to CASMEGGPAGGYEQYF.

This clonotype was observed many times. The chain joins TRBV20-1 to TRBJ2-1; 16 nucleotides agree with TRBD2. This CDR3 region has 17 residues. Per germline, CDR1 DFQATT and CDR2 SNEGSKA (reference sequence). V lost 8 bases to trimming and J lost 4 bases; unmatched junction nucleotides: 11. CDR3 sequence reads: CSTQSGLAGGPYNEQFF. The DNA for the CDR3 is TGCAGTACTCAGTCGGGACTAGCGGGAGGGCCGTACAATGAGCAGTTCTTC.

This clonotype occurred many times. This chain connects TRBV18 to TRBJ2-7; 10 nucleotides match TRBD1. CDR3 length: 15 amino acids. V trimming: 2 bases; J trimming: 5 bases; junction bases outside the gene matches: 6. Germline V gene lookup returns CDR1 KGHSH and CDR2 LQKENI. For the CDR3, the DNA is TGTGCCAGCTCACCAGGGACAGGGGCCCCGGACGAGCAGTACTTC. It specifies CASSPGTGAPDEQYF.

Many counts were recorded for this clonotype. The V gene is TRBV7-2, the J gene TRBJ2-5; a weak D match, TRBD1 (5 bases). The germline V gene has CDR1 SGHTA and CDR2 FQGNSA. CDR3 length: 14 residues. V gave up 3 bases and J gave up 1 base, with 9 bases separating them. This CDR3 is CASSFMTAQETQYF. The CDR3 bases are TGTGCCAGCAGCTTCATGACAGCCCAAGAGACCCAGTACTTC.

This clonotype was detected many times. The V call is TRBV3-1, the J call TRBJ1-6; D not resolved. The V end was cut by 4 bases, the J end by 11 bases, with 12 bases between. The CDR3 has 13 residues. CDR1 and CDR2 from the germline V gene are LGHDT and YNNKEL (reference sequence). Here the CDR3 reads CASSPPREAPLHF. DNA for the CDR3: TGTGCCAGCAGCCCCCCCCGTGAGGCACCCCTCCACTTT.